Sequencing of this TCR beta chain was carried out in a study of blood T cell repertoires in COVID-19. Study summary: Some COVID-19 samples were acute and others convalescent; all came from the United States, Italy and Spain. T cells, B-cell-depleted T cells, or PBMCs provided the cDNA or gDNA that served as material.

Assay used: immunoSEQ multiplex PCR; TCRdb lists only in-frame clones, some missing. The sample consists of around 190,000 clones, 80% to 90% of them appearing once. Trimming took off 3 bases at V and 15 bases at J, with 15 bases between the two ends. Germline V gene data show CDR1 as LGHDT and CDR2 as YNNKEL (reference sequence). The CDR3 is 12 residues long. Cohorts were determined from participant-reported clinical history. The TCR comes from a woman in her late teens or twenties who had recovered from COVID-19. J is TRBJ2-1 and V is TRBV3-1 (or the pseudogene TRBV3-2); D may be TRBD2 (6 bases). Sequenced input: PBMCs or T cells enriched from blood (not recorded which). The CDR3 sequence is CASSQRGTAMFF. CDR3 nucleotide sequence: TGTGCCAGCAGCCAGAGAGGGACTGCGATGTTCTTC.